The sequence of this T cell receptor (beta chain) was determined in a study of T cell repertoires in cytomegalovirus infection. Across the study: It was recently identified HLA-C-restricted and well-studied HLA-B-restricted CMV epitopes that the study used. CMV infection together with matching HLA type was indicated by public TCR beta signatures.

TCRdb fed the reads into MiXCR, producing one record per CDR3 protein. In the table there are tens of thousands of distinct CDR3 sequences, under 30% of which are singletons. With 6 bases removed from V and 0 bases from J, the gap between germline ends came to 17 bases. The CDR3 contains 16 residues. Per germline, CDR1 SGHTA and CDR2 FQGNSA. Study results and limitations: Ex vivo, HLA-C-restricted CMV-specific TCR beta clonotypes prevailed over the rest of the response.

This clonotype was seen ten or more times. Its antigen is unidentified. The chain couples TRBV7-2 to TRBJ2-5; D is perhaps TRBD2 (7 bases). The clonotype was recovered from a human donor in good health (CMV status not recorded). Some clones in this sample may be carry-over from other donors' samples. Sequencing used CD8+ T cells from cultured PBMCs, obtained from culture after CMV antigen stimulation. The CDR3 region has the DNA TGTGCCAGCAGTCTACGAAGGGGGGGGTACCAAGAGACCCAGTACTTC. Its protein is CASSLRRGGYQETQYF.